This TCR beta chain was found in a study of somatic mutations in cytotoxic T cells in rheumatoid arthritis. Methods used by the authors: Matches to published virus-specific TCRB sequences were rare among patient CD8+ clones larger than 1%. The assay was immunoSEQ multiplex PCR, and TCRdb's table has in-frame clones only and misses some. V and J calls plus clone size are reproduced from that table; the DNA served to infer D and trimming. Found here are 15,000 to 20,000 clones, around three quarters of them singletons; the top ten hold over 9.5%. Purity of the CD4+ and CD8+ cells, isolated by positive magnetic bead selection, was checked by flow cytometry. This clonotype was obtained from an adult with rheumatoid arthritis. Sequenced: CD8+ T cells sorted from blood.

The CDR3 DNA sequence: TGTGCCAGCAGTTCGGTGAGGACAGGGTTGGATCAGCCCCAGCATTTT. It specifies CASSSVRTGLDQPQHF. The chain has TRBV6-5 and TRBJ1-5; 8 nucleotides align to TRBD1. V was pared by 4 bases and J by 5 bases, with 10 bases of the junction left unmatched. The CDR3 has 16 residues. Germline loops: CDR1 MNHEY, CDR2 SVGAGI.